This TCR beta chain appears in the sequencing data of a study of T cells in Graves' hyperthyroidism and ophthalmopathy. Diagnoses were established using clinical symptoms, serum thyroxine and TRAb, thyroid ultrasound and orbital computed tomography. Blood dates from first hyperthyroidism diagnosis, before any ophthalmopathy symptoms. Germline assignment: CDR1 KGHDR and CDR2 SFDVKD. V was clipped by 2 bases and J by 6 bases; unmatched bases: 7. The CDR3 is 16 residues long. This clonotype was counted at least ten times. Its specificity is not known. Amplified TCR beta CDR3 regions derived from RNA transcripts. Carried out on the TCR CDR3, a first-round RT-PCR used the HTBI primer set. TCRdb processed the multiplex PCR reads anew with MiXCR; each CDR3 protein has one entry. The table shows over 700,000 distinct CDR3 sequences, with roughly a sixth occurring only once. The study's findings and limits: Ophthalmopathy could be told apart from stable hyperthyroidism with a 13 V-J model.

The source of this sequence is a woman between 45 and 65 years old with Graves' hyperthyroidism that later progressed to Graves' ophthalmopathy. Sequencing input: blood. V and J are TRBV24-1 and TRBJ1-2; 11 bases map to TRBD1. CDR3 protein: CATSDSPDRGRHGYTF. The CDR3 DNA follows: TGTGCCACCAGTGATTCCCCGGACAGGGGGCGGCATGGCTACACCTTC.